The 24 T cell receptor beta chains below all came from one sample that was sequenced in a study of T cells in Graves' hyperthyroidism and ophthalmopathy. Amplification of TCR beta CDR3 regions used RNA as the template. The HTBI primer set was used in a first-round RT-PCR of the TCR CDR3. A single record per CDR3 protein comes from TCRdb applying MiXCR to the multiplex PCR reads. The repertoire includes 390,000 or so distinct CDR3 sequences, roughly 14% of them detected once, and approximately 13% sits in the top ten. Sequencing used blood. The receptors come from a man aged 18 to 29 with Graves' ophthalmopathy.

V gene TRBV7-8 combines with J gene TRBJ2-7; 9 bases match TRBD1. The V gene's germline CDR1 is SGHVS and CDR2 FQNEAQ. J gave up 1 base and V 5 bases, and 3 bases lay outside the gene matches. The CDR3 covers 14 residues. CDR3 DNA sequence: TGTGCCAGCAGCCGACAGGGGGGGTCCTACGAGCAGTACTTC. This codes for CASSRQGGSYEQYF.

This clonotype was picked up many times. The V call is TRBV7-9, the J call TRBJ1-1; the D is unclear. The germline V and J ends were trimmed by 4 bases and 4 bases, with 13 bases remaining between them. CDR1 and CDR2 (germline): SEHNR, FQNEAQ (reference sequence). The CDR3 covers 14 residues. The CDR3 here is CASSSDRGSTEAFF. The CDR3 region has the DNA TGTGCCAGCAGCTCCGACCGCGGATCCACTGAAGCTTTCTTT.

J is TRBJ1-4 and V is TRBV27; D remains ambiguous. Trimming pared 5 bases from V and 7 bases from J, leaving 20 bases between. This CDR3 has 16 amino acids. CDR1 and CDR2 from the germline V gene are MNHEY and SMNVEV (reference sequence). In DNA form, the CDR3 reads TGTGCCAGCAGTCCACACCTACTAGCGGGAGTTGAAAAACTGTTTTTT. Protein: CASSPHLLAGVEKLFF.

This clonotype has at least ten counts. The rearrangement links TRBV9 to TRBJ1-1; D unresolved. The V end lost 3 bases, the J end lost 0 bases, and 6 bases lay between the germline ends. The CDR3 is made up of 13 amino acids. The germline gives CDR1 SGDLS, CDR2 YYNGEE. CDR3 residues: CASSGPMNTEAFF. The CDR3 DNA is TGTGCCAGCAGCGGGCCTATGAACACTGAAGCTTTCTTT.

V is TRBV24-1 and J is TRBJ2-4, with D possibly being TRBD2 (6 bases). This CDR3 has 14 amino acids. V lost 7 bases, J lost 0 bases, and 9 bases lay in between. CDR1 and CDR2 (germline): KGHDR, SFDVKD. CDR3 residues: CATSAGLAKNIQYF. DNA for the CDR3: TGTGCCACCAGCGCGGGGCTAGCCAAAAACATTCAGTACTTC.

Many counts were recorded for this clonotype. V is TRBV11-2 and J is TRBJ2-4, with TRBD1 matching over 9 bases. V lost 4 bases, J lost 0 bases, and 4 bases stayed unmatched. This CDR3 comprises 16 residues. Germline CDR1 SGHAT, CDR2 FQNNGV. CDR3 sequence: CASSWTGVRAKNIQYF. In DNA form, the CDR3 reads TGTGCCAGCAGCTGGACAGGGGTCCGAGCCAAAAACATTCAGTACTTC.

This clonotype was seen ten or more times. The V gene is TRBV11-1, the J gene TRBJ2-5; TRBD1 is a possible D gene (5 bases). CDR3 length: 14 residues. Trimming removed 6 bases from V and 5 bases from J, with 16 bases in between. Germline V CDR1 and CDR2: SGHAT, FQDESV (reference sequence). The CDR3 DNA reads as TGTGCCAGCAGGGGGTCAGGGCACAGCGAGACCCAGTACTTC. Translating it yields CASRGSGHSETQYF.

Comment on this clonotype: With a much larger clone just one base away, this may be a read error. This chain connects TRBV11-2 to TRBJ2-3; 10 nucleotides line up with TRBD2. V lost 5 bases to trimming and J lost 5 bases; unmatched junction nucleotides: 10. This CDR3 spans 16 amino acids. Germline loops: CDR1 SGHAT, CDR2 FQNNGV. The CDR3 DNA reads TGTGCCAGCAGCCAGCCACTAGCGGGGAGGAGAGATACGCAGTATTTT. As protein: CASSQPLAGRRDTQYF. The variable domain in full, completed from reference TRBV11-2 and TRBJ2-3, reads EAGVAQSPRYKIIEKRQSVAFWCNPISGHATLYWYQQILGQGPKLLIQFQNNGVVDDSQLPKDRFSAERLKGVDSTLKIQPAKLEDSAVYLCASSQPLAGRRDTQYFGPGTRLTVL.

The CDR3: CASSLVGTAYNEQFF. The CDR3 coding sequence is TGCGCCAGCAGCTTGGTGGGCACAGCTTACAATGAGCAGTTCTTC. The chain has TRBV5-1 and TRBJ2-1; no reliable D call. Germline V gene sequence: CDR1 SGHRS, CDR2 YFSETQ. CDR3 length equals 15 residues. With 0 bases removed from V and 4 bases from J, the gap between germline ends came to 11 bases.

This chain connects TRBV5-1 to TRBJ2-5; D is possibly TRBD1 (5 bases). V shed 4 bases and J shed 2 bases, with 12 bases lying between them. The CDR3 extends over 14 amino acids. Germline V gene lookup returns CDR1 SGHRS and CDR2 YFSETQ. CDR3 DNA: TGCGCCAGCAGCGCCGAACAGGCTCAAGAGACCCAGTACTTC. This encodes CASSAEQAQETQYF.

Ten or more counts support this clonotype. V is TRBV11-2 and J is TRBJ2-7; D is unresolved. Per the germline V gene, CDR1 is SGHAT and CDR2 is FQNNGV. The CDR3 extends over 14 amino acids. The ends were cut back, 0 bases at V and 3 bases at J, with 9 bases in the middle. In DNA, the CDR3 is TGTGCCAGCAGCTTAGAGGGTTTCTTCTACGAGCAGTACTTC. Its translation is CASSLEGFFYEQYF. Full variable domain (remainder filled in from reference TRBV11-2 and TRBJ2-7): EAGVAQSPRYKIIEKRQSVAFWCNPISGHATLYWYQQILGQGPKLLIQFQNNGVVDDSQLPKDRFSAERLKGVDSTLKIQPAKLEDSAVYLCASSLEGFFYEQYFGPGTRLTVT.

This clonotype was detected ten times or more. The gene calls are TRBV12-3 or TRBV12-4 and TRBJ2-7; 9 nucleotides agree with TRBD2. Losses at the gene ends were 2 bases for V and 0 bases for J; bases not matched to a gene: 8. CDR3 length: 17 amino acids. Here the CDR3 reads CASSLISGLAPSYEQYF. The CDR3 DNA follows: TGTGCCAGCAGTTTAATTTCGGGACTAGCCCCCTCCTACGAGCAGTACTTC.

This clonotype was seen repeatedly, ten times or more. The J gene is TRBJ1-1, the V gene TRBV2; 8 bases are a match to TRBD1. Germline V gives CDR1 SNHLY, CDR2 FYNNEI. CDR3 length: 15 amino acids. The junction had 17 bases not matched to a gene; V was cut back by 11 bases and J by 6 bases. The CDR3 bases are TGTGCCGGGCGAGAAAGGACAGGGCGATTATCTGAAGCTTTCTTT. Its protein product is CAGRERTGRLSEAFF. The full variable domain, its missing parts supplied by reference TRBV2 and TRBJ1-1, is EPEVTQTPSHQVTQMGQEVILRCVPISNHLYFYWYRQILGQKVEFLVSFYNNEISEKSEIFDDQFSVERPDGSNFTLKIRSTKLEDSAMYFCAGRERTGRLSEAFFGQGTRLTVV.

Ten or more counts support this clonotype. The J gene is TRBJ2-5, the V gene TRBV20-1; D assignment may be TRBD1 or TRBD2 (5 bases each). This CDR3 region has 14 residues. Per the germline V gene, CDR1 is DFQATT and CDR2 is SNEGSKA (reference sequence). With 5 bases removed from V and 5 bases from J, the gap between germline ends came to 18 bases. Written as DNA, the CDR3 is TGCAGTGCTGTACTGGGACCAGAGAGGGAGACCCAGTACTTC. This codes for CSAVLGPERETQYF.

This clonotype was counted at least ten times. This CDR3 is CASSPQANEQFF. The CDR3 nucleotides read TGTGCCAGCTCACCACAAGCCAATGAGCAGTTCTTC. The chain recombines TRBV18 with TRBJ2-1; D unclear. The CDR3 has 12 residues. The germline CDR1 and CDR2 sequences are KGHSH and LQKENI. The V and J ends lost 1 base and 6 bases respectively, with 4 bases between them.

In this sample, this clonotype turned up a few times. The chain employs TRBV10-3 and TRBJ1-1; TRBD1 aligns across 12 bases. The CDR3 consists of 12 residues. Per germline, CDR1 ENHRY and CDR2 SYGVKD. V dropped 10 bases and J dropped 11; count of bases not matched to a gene: 8. The CDR3 loop reads CATSGTGGEAFF. The CDR3 DNA is TGTGCCACCTCGGGGACAGGGGGCGAGGCTTTCTTT.

The V and J genes are TRBV5-6 and TRBJ2-7; D not certain. Germline lookup yields CDR1 SGHDT and CDR2 YYEEEE. This CDR3 has 14 residues. V was cut by 0 bases and J by 4 bases, with 11 bases left in between. Written as DNA, the CDR3 is TGTGCCAGCAGCTTGGCGCTCACGATTTACGAGCAGTACTTC. Amino acid sequence: CASSLALTIYEQYF.

This clonotype was seen ten or more times. The genes are TRBV5-5 and TRBJ2-1, with TRBD2 identical over 9 bases. The CDR3 contains 14 residues. V lost 5 bases and J lost 6; bases outside the gene matches: 6. From germline, CDR1 is SGHKS and CDR2 YYEKEE (reference sequence). CDR3 nucleotide sequence: TGTGCCAGCAGTCCGGGACTAGCAGTCAATGAGCAGTTCTTC. It encodes CASSPGLAVNEQFF. The whole variable domain, remainder taken from reference TRBV5-5 and TRBJ2-1, is DAGVTQSPTHLIKTRGQQVTLRCSPISGHKSVSWYQQVLGQGPQFIFQYYEKEERGRGNFPDRFSARQFPNYSSELNVNALLLGDSALYLCASSPGLAVNEQFFGPGTRLTVL.

This clonotype has only a few counts. The DNA for the CDR3 is TGTGCCAGCAGCCAAGAAGCGCCAGAGACCCAGTACTTC. The encoded protein is CASSQEAPETQYF. The V call is TRBV3-1, the J call TRBJ2-5; D gene ambiguous. This CDR3 comprises 13 residues. The germline V gene encodes CDR1 LGHDT and CDR2 YNNKEL (reference sequence). V dropped 0 bases and J dropped 4 bases, with 6 bases sitting between them.

This clonotype has a count of ten or more. The chain is built from TRBV5-4 and TRBJ2-3, with a weak D call TRBD2 (5 bases). Between the trimmed V and J ends, which lost 4 bases and 4 bases, there was a span of 19 bases. Germline V lookup: CDR1 SGHNT, CDR2 YYREEE (reference sequence). The CDR3 loop spans 16 amino acids. CDR3 in amino acids: CASSPEVGNRADTQYF. The CDR3 DNA is TGTGCCAGCAGCCCAGAAGTCGGGAATAGAGCAGATACGCAGTATTTT.

As for this clonotype: The junction shows a germline mismatch at one end, possibly a read error. This chain uses TRBV6-5 with TRBJ2-5; TRBD1 is a possible D gene (5 bases). Germline-derived CDR1 and CDR2 are MNHEY and SVGAGI. The CDR3 length is 13 residues. The CDR3 sequence is CASSYMTAETQCF. The CDR3 coding sequence is TGTGCCAGCAGTTACATGACAGCAGAGACCCAGTGCTTC.

This clonotype was seen ten or more times. V usage is TRBV12-3 or TRBV12-4 and J usage is TRBJ2-6; 7 bases map to TRBD1. The CDR3 length is 16 residues. V shed 5 bases, J shed 0 bases, and the junction held 4 bases outside the gene matches. The CDR3 region is CASSPRQGSGANVLTF. DNA for the CDR3: TGTGCCAGCAGTCCGCGACAGGGCTCTGGGGCCAACGTCCTGACTTTC.

The table lists this clonotype with many counts. The chain joins TRBV12-3 or TRBV12-4 to TRBJ1-2, with 8 bases lining up with TRBD1. The CDR3 has 14 amino acids. J was trimmed by 1 base and V by 6 bases; bases with no gene match: 4. The CDR3 loop is CASRITGGNYGYTF. In DNA, the CDR3 is TGTGCCAGCAGGATCACAGGGGGTAACTATGGCTACACCTTC.

The table lists this clonotype with many counts. V gene TRBV12-3 or TRBV12-4 combines with J gene TRBJ2-7, with a weak D call TRBD1 (6 bases). The CDR3 consists of 15 residues. V dropped 1 base and J dropped 2 bases, with 12 bases sitting between them. CDR3 in DNA: TGTGCCAGCAGTTTAGGGAACAGGGCGCCCTACGAGCAGTACTTC. Residues: CASSLGNRAPYEQYF.